Listed below are T cell receptor beta chains from one sample, sequenced in a study of blood T cells in healthy people across ages. TCRdb analysed the 5' RACE reads with MiXCR anew, one entry per CDR3 protein. Counted here are about 1,000,000 distinct CDR3 sequences, around 45% occurring once; the ten biggest clones make up 18%. Sequenced material: blood. The source is a woman in her sixties in good health. Each CDR3 is given with its conserved first and last residue. D genes are given only for firm matches. Clone sizes are given selectively: once, few, many, or a class where the clone is expanded.

j_call,clone_size,d_call,v_call,cdr3_aa,cdr3_nt
TRBJ2-7,few,TRBD2,TRBV20-1,CSQKAGGDYEQYF,TGCAGTCAAAAAGCGGGAGGGGACTACGAGCAGTACTTC
TRBJ2-7,.,TRBD2,TRBV2,CASSEWARCGSSLFWCEQYF,TGTGCCAGCAGTGAATGGGCTCGGTGCGGGAGTAGTCTGTTTTGGTGCGAGCAGTACTTC
TRBJ1-1,few,.,TRBV29-1,CSVEYGSWEAFF,TGCAGCGTTGAGTACGGCTCATGGGAAGCTTTCTTT
TRBJ2-7,.,.,TRBV7-9,CASSLGGLKVGYEQYF,TGCGCCAGCAGCTTAGGTGGACTTAAGGTGGGGTACGAGCAGTACTTC
TRBJ2-1,.,TRBD2,TRBV12-3/TRBV12-4,CASSLRREVGKEQFF,TGTGCCAGCAGTTTACGGCGGGAGGTGGGCAAGGAGCAGTTCTTC
TRBJ2-3,.,.,TRBV27,CASSFKITDTQYF,TGTGCCAGCAGTTTTAAGATAACAGATACGCAGTATTTT
TRBJ2-5,few,.,TRBV6-5,CASSYLGREETQYF,TGTGCCAGCAGTTACTTGGGCAGGGAGGAGACCCAGTACTTC
TRBJ2-7,.,.,TRBV2,CASSRYATSSYEQYF,TGTGCCAGCAGTCGATACGCGACGTCCTCTTACGAGCAGTACTTC
TRBJ2-7,many,.,TRBV10-3,CAISESGDHEQYF,TGTGCCATCAGTGAGTCCGGGGACCACGAGCAGTACTTC
TRBJ2-1,.,TRBD1,TRBV10-3,CAIRSDRGTDNEQFF,TGTGCCATCAGATCGGACAGGGGAACGGACAATGAGCAGTTCTTC
TRBJ2-7,.,.,TRBV20-1,CSARDRRVYEQYF,TGCAGTGCTAGGGACCGACGTGTTTACGAGCAGTACTTC
TRBJ2-6,.,.,TRBV18,CASSREGFSGANVLTF,TGTGCCAGCTCGCGTGAGGGGTTCTCTGGGGCCAACGTCCTGACTTTC
TRBJ2-1,.,.,TRBV6-1,CASSKRYGGDEQFF,TGTGCCAGCAGTAAGCGATATGGTGGGGATGAGCAGTTCTTC
TRBJ2-7,many,TRBD2,TRBV5-1,CASSFTSGSYEQYF,TGTGCCAGCAGTTTCACTAGCGGGTCCTACGAGCAGTACTTC
TRBJ2-3,.,TRBD1,TRBV9,CASSVGQGYADTQYF,TGTGCCAGCAGCGTAGGACAGGGCTACGCAGATACGCAGTATTTT
TRBJ1-4,few,.,TRBV6-5,CASSTPRGSNEKLFF,TGTGCCAGCAGTACCCCCAGGGGTTCGAATGAAAAACTGTTTTTT
TRBJ2-2,.,.,TRBV12-3/TRBV12-4,CASSLGGAMSTGELFF,TGTGCCAGCAGTTTAGGGGGGGCGATGAGCACCGGGGAGCTGTTTTTT
TRBJ2-7,.,.,TRBV5-1,CASSPLRDGTSYEQYF,TGCGCCAGCAGCCCCCTCCGGGACGGAACCTCCTACGAGCAGTACTTC
TRBJ1-5,.,TRBD1,TRBV24-1,CATSDAGGQPQHF,TGTGCCACCAGTGATGCAGGGGGACAGCCCCAGCATTTT
TRBJ2-4,.,.,TRBV12-3/TRBV12-4,CASSWGARNIQYF,TGTGCCAGCAGTTGGGGCGCAAGAAACATTCAGTACTTC
TRBJ1-4,.,.,TRBV6-1,CASSEGIYEKLFF,TGTGCCAGCAGTGAAGGAATCTATGAAAAACTGTTTTTT
TRBJ2-1,few,.,TRBV28,CASSLVPPKGTEQFF,TGTGCCAGCAGTTTGGTTCCCCCTAAGGGCACTGAGCAGTTCTTC
TRBJ2-7,few,.,TRBV6-2/TRBV6-3,CASSYAGQSYEQYF,TGTGCCAGCAGTTACGCGGGACAGTCCTACGAGCAGTACTTC
TRBJ2-1,.,.,TRBV5-1,CASSLQGVGYNEQFF,TGCGCCAGCAGCTTGCAGGGTGTTGGGTACAATGAGCAGTTCTTC
TRBJ2-7,.,TRBD2,TRBV30,CACTRTSLYEQYF,TGTGCCTGCACACGGACTAGCCTCTACGAGCAGTACTTC
TRBJ1-4,few,.,TRBV12-3/TRBV12-4,CASSSADGGPANEKLFF,TGTGCCAGCAGTTCCGCAGATGGGGGGCCGGCTAATGAAAAACTGTTTTTT
TRBJ2-1,.,TRBD2,TRBV20-1,CSASSRAGASYNEQFF,TGCAGTGCCTCCTCTCGAGCGGGGGCCAGTTACAATGAGCAGTTCTTC
TRBJ2-1,.,TRBD1,TRBV11-1,CASSSKQGLFRDNEQFF,TGTGCCAGCAGCTCAAAACAGGGGTTGTTTAGGGACAATGAGCAGTTCTTC
TRBJ2-1,few,.,TRBV7-8,CASSPTLVSEQFF,TGTGCCAGCAGCCCAACCTTGGTTAGTGAGCAGTTCTTC
TRBJ2-3,few,TRBD2,TRBV6-1,CASSHEPGTSAADTQYF,TGTGCCAGCAGCCACGAGCCCGGGACTAGCGCTGCAGATACGCAGTATTTT
TRBJ1-1,.,.,TRBV29-1,CSIGGPNTEAFF,TGCAGCATTGGAGGGCCGAACACTGAAGCTTTCTTT
TRBJ2-7,.,.,TRBV12-3/TRBV12-4,CASSLSGSGEQYF,TGTGCCAGCAGCCTTTCAGGGTCGGGCGAGCAGTACTTC
TRBJ1-2,.,.,TRBV6-1,CASSERSGANGYTF,TGTGCCAGCAGTGAAAGAAGTGGGGCCAATGGCTACACCTTC
TRBJ2-5,.,.,TRBV25-1,CASSGAWGQETQYF,TGTGCCAGCAGCGGAGCGTGGGGCCAAGAGACCCAGTACTTC